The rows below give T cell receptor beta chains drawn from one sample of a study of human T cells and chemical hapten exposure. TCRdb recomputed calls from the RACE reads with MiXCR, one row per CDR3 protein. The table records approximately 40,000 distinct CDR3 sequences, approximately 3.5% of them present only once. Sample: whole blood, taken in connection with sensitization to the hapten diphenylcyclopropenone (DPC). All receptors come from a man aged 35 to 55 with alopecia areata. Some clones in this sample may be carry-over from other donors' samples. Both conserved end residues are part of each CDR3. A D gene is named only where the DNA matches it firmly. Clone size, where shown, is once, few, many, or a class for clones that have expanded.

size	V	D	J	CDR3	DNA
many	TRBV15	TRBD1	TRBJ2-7	CATSRAGQGTYEQYF	TGTGCCACCAGCAGAGCTGGACAGGGAACCTACGAGCAGTACTTC
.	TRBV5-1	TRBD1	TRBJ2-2	CASSWTGGTGELFF	TGCGCCAGCAGCTGGACAGGTGGGACCGGGGAGCTGTTTTTT
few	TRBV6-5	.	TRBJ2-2	CASSEGRTGELFF	TGTGCCAGCAGTGAGGGTCGCACCGGGGAGCTGTTTTTT
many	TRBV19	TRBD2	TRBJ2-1	CASSSGLAVAEQFF	TGTGCCAGTAGTTCGGGACTAGCGGTTGCTGAGCAGTTCTTC
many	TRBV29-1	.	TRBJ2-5	CSSFLGKETQYF	TGCAGCTCATTCCTCGGAAAAGAGACCCAGTACTTC
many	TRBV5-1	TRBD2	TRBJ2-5	CASTVGSGRGGQETQYF	TGCGCCAGCACCGTAGGGAGCGGGAGAGGTGGGCAAGAGACCCAGTACTTC
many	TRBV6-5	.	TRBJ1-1	CASSRGPAGFTEAFF	TGTGCCAGCAGTCGGGGGCCGGCAGGCTTCACTGAAGCTTTCTTT
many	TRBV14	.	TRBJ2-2	CASSQALLGTGELFF	TGTGCCAGCAGCCAGGCGCTGCTGGGGACCGGGGAGCTGTTTTTT
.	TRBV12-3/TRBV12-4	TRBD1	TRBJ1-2	CASASGQGALNYGYAF	TGTGCCAGCGCTTCCGGACAGGGGGCCTTGAACTATGGCTACGCCTTC
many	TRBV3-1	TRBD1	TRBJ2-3	CASSQRLRDRERTDTQYF	TGTGCCAGCAGCCAAAGGCTCCGGGACAGGGAGAGGACAGATACGCAGTATTTT
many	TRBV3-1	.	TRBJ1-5	CASSPKQGPQHF	TGTGCCAGCAGCCCAAAACAGGGCCCCCAGCATTTT
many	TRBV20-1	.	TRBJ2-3	CSARPASLGSVDTQYF	TGCAGTGCTAGACCTGCTTCGTTGGGATCGGTGGATACGCAGTATTTT
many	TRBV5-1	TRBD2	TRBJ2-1	CASSLGNRDYRNEQFF	TGCGCCAGCAGCTTGGGGAACCGGGACTACCGTAATGAGCAGTTCTTC
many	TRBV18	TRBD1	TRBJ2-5	CASSTDRVLQETQYF	TGTGCCAGCTCAACAGACAGGGTCCTCCAAGAGACCCAGTACTTC
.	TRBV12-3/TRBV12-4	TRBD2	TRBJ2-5	CASNKRAGGGETQYF	TGTGCCAGCAACAAACGGGCGGGAGGAGGAGAGACCCAGTACTTC
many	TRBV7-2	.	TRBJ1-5	CASSLGPTANQPQHF	TGTGCCAGCAGCTTAGGCCCTACCGCCAATCAGCCCCAGCATTTT
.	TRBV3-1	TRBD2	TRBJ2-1	CASSPSGTSVNEQFF	TGTGCCAGCAGCCCGAGCGGGACTAGTGTCAATGAGCAGTTCTTC
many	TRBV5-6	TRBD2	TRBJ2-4	CASSFRLAGKNIQYF	TGTGCCAGCAGCTTTAGGCTAGCGGGTAAAAACATTCAGTACTTC
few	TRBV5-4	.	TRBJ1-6	CASSLGAIPPLHF	TGTGCCAGCAGCTTGGGTGCGATTCCACCCCTCCACTTT
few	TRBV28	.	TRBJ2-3	CASSSPGESTDTQYF	TGTGCCAGCAGTTCCCCGGGGGAAAGCACAGATACGCAGTATTTT
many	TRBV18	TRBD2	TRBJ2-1	CASSPFGEGEQFF	TGTGCCAGCTCACCCTTCGGGGAGGGTGAGCAGTTCTTC
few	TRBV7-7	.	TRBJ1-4	CASSPRLGEKLFF	TGTGCCAGCAGTCCGCGGTTGGGTGAAAAACTGTTTTTT
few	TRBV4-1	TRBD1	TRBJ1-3	CASSSTGQGGNTIYF	TGCGCCAGCAGCTCAACGGGACAGGGAGGAAACACCATATATTTT
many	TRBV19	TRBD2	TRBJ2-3	CASSRMSSGRSDTQYF	TGTGCCAGTAGTAGGATGTCTAGCGGGAGATCCGATACGCAGTATTTT
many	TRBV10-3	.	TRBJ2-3	CAISESAGRASDTQYF	TGTGCCATCAGTGAGTCGGCAGGCCGCGCATCAGATACGCAGTATTTT
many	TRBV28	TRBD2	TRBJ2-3	CASSSWTSGLTDTQYF	TGTGCCAGCAGTTCCTGGACTAGCGGACTCACAGATACGCAGTATTTT
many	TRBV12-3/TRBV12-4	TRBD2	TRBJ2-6	CASSFPTSGSSGANVLTF	TGTGCCAGCAGTTTCCCGACTAGCGGGAGCTCTGGGGCCAACGTCCTGACTTTC
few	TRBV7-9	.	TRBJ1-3	CASSSSTTGEGYAGNTIYF	TGTGCCAGCAGCTCCAGCACGACAGGCGAAGGGTACGCTGGAAACACCATATATTTT
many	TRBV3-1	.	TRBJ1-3	CASSQYRLSGNTIYF	TGTGCCAGCAGCCAATATAGGCTCTCTGGAAACACCATATATTTT
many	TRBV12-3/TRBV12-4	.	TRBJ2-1	CASRTGTLGRGQYNEQFF	TGTGCCAGCAGAACCGGGACCCTCGGGAGGGGGCAATACAATGAGCAGTTCTTC
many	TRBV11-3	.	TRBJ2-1	CASSLGDNEQFF	TGTGCCAGCAGCTTAGGGGACAATGAGCAGTTCTTC
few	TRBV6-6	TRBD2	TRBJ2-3	CASRLGLAALPTDTQYF	TGTGCCAGCAGACTTGGACTAGCGGCGCTACCGACAGATACGCAGTATTTT
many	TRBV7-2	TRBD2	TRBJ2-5	CASSPTSGVGTQYF	TGTGCCAGCAGCCCGACTAGCGGGGTAGGGACCCAGTACTTC
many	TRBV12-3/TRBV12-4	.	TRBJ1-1	CASRAGYVTEAFF	TGTGCCAGCAGGGCAGGGTACGTCACTGAAGCTTTCTTT
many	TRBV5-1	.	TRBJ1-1	CASGWGDTEAFF	TGCGCCAGCGGGTGGGGCGATACTGAAGCTTTCTTT
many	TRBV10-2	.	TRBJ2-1	CASSGRGGETSYNEQFF	TGCGCCAGCAGTGGCCGCGGGGGCGAAACGTCCTACAATGAGCAGTTCTTC
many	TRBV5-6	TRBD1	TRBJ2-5	CASSLPGQGKETQYF	TGTGCCAGCAGCCTTCCGGGACAGGGGAAGGAGACCCAGTACTTC
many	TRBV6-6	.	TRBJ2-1	CASSQWEDGNNEQFF	TGTGCCAGCAGTCAATGGGAGGATGGAAACAATGAGCAGTTCTTC
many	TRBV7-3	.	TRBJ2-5	CASSLFGGIQETQYF	TGTGCCAGCAGCTTATTTGGGGGAATACAAGAGACCCAGTACTTC
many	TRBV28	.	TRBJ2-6	CASGPWGANVLTF	TGTGCCAGCGGGCCCTGGGGGGCCAACGTCCTGACTTTC
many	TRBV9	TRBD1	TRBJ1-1	CASSGQGGEGAEAFF	TGTGCCAGCAGCGGCCAGGGGGGTGAGGGGGCTGAAGCTTTCTTT
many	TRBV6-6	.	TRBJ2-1	CASSYARDNEQFF	TGTGCCAGCAGTTACGCCAGGGATAATGAGCAGTTCTTC
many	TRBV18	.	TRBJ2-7	CASSPPAGLNSYEQYF	TGTGCCAGCTCACCACCAGCTGGACTAAACTCCTACGAGCAGTACTTC
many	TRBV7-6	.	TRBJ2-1	CASSLGFLAQRGNEQFF	TGTGCCAGCAGCTTAGGGTTTCTAGCCCAGAGGGGCAATGAGCAGTTCTTC